This TCR beta chain was found in a study of blood T cell repertoires in COVID-19 (dated by TCRdb to 2018 to 2021). Background on the whole study: Collaborator samples came from the United States, Italy and Spain and covered acute and convalescent phases of COVID-19. The prospective study material was composed of cDNA or gDNA derived from T cells, B-cell-depleted T cells, or PBMCs. Subjects who had been exposed to COVID-19, were actively infected with it, or had recovered from it provided the deeply sampled blood TCRbeta repertoires that made up the dataset. A freely available public database, intended as a resource for researchers studying the immune response to SARS-CoV-2, is where the repertoires were released. Samples came from the ongoing ImmuneRACE study (first 160 participants) plus 1,254 subjects from 6 global collaborators. A de-identified subject ID, COVID-19 status, age in years and sex were almost always included in the sample metadata. Where available, HLA class I and class II types were obtained from metadata supplied by the sample provider rather than from assay-based typing.

Study-wide findings and limitations: How much clinical and demographic metadata was included differed by source and by participant, and the metadata was provided uncurated.

With respect to this clone: Its antigen is unknown. No qualities accompany the bases; no much larger clone lies one base away.

Samples from volunteer blood donors who had recovered from COVID-19 were contributed by a second Seattle source. Whole blood was collected in K2EDTA tubes by collaborating institutions according to the institutions' own protocols. For TCRbeta analysis, collaborator samples were shipped as frozen whole blood, as isolated PBMCs, or as DNA extracted from either sample type. TCRbeta CDR3 regions were amplified from genomic DNA by means of the immunoSEQ Assay, a bias-controlled multiplex PCR. Per the original workflow: Nucleated cell counts per sample were estimated from amplification of reference gene primers within the assay. Sequence reads were collapsed and filtered to measure the absolute abundance of every unique TCRbeta CDR3 rearrangement. Productive Simpson clonality was computed per sample as the square root of Simpson's diversity index over productive rearrangements. TCRdb mirrors the immuneACCESS table, restricted to in-frame sequences. Some clones are absent from its copies; in checked studies, under half trace to an unresolved V gene, and the reason for the others is unknown. For V, J and clone size, that table is used; D and trimming come from the DNA. The sample table shows about 220,000 clones, and roughly 89% are seen once. The ten largest clonotypes hold 2% to 2.5% of the sample.

The germline V gene (reference sequence) sets CDR1 to SGHKS and CDR2 to YYEKEE. From the cysteine up to the phenylalanine, the CDR3 has a length of 16 residues. Solely the CDR3 DNA is kept, with 48 bases framed from the first base. V lost 0 bases and J lost 0 bases, and the count of bases not matched to a germline gene is 5. The origin of this receptor is a man aged 25-40 years who had recovered from COVID-19. Sample: peripheral blood. The chain uses TRBV5-5 and TRBJ1-1; 7 middle bases align to TRBD1. The DNA reads TGTGCCAGCAGCTTGGAGGGGGCGCGCCTGAACACTGAAGCTTTCTTT. Its protein product is CASSLEGARLNTEAFF.